These 27 T cell receptor beta chains share one sample of origin, sequenced in a study of blood T cell repertoires in COVID-19 (TCRdb year 2020). Library creation used the immunoSEQ multiplex PCR assay. As stored in TCRdb, this immuneACCESS dataset retains in-frame rearrangements with V and J assigned. A fraction of the clones does not appear; measured against another copy, unresolved V genes explain less than half of the discrepancy, and the remainder lacks a known reason. The sample data list around 200,000 clones, and roughly 84% of these were observed just once. The ten most abundant clones make up around 18% of the sample. The sample comprised peripheral blood. The receptor source for this set is a woman older than 75 with active or convalescent COVID-19.

This CDR3 is CASSLSRQGAGFF. The CDR3 DNA reads as TGTGCCAGCAGCTTAAGTCGTCAGGGTGCAGGTTTCTTC. This chain joins TRBV7-2 and TRBJ2-1, with D possibly matching TRBD1 (5 bases). Per the germline V gene, CDR1 is SGHTA and CDR2 is FQGNSA. CDR3 size: 13 residues. Between the trimmed V and J ends, which lost 2 bases and 16 bases, there was a span of 18 bases.

This chain connects TRBV21-1 to TRBJ2-7; the table names TRBD1, a call not compared with the DNA. TRBV21-1 is listed as a pseudogene. CDR3 length: 18 residues. The CDR3 DNA reads TGTGCCAGCAGCAAAAAAGGGACAGGTCCCCACGCCTCCTACGAGCAGTACTTC. Translation gives CASSKKGTGPHASYEQYF.

The rearrangement joins TRBV6-5 to TRBJ1-3; TRBD1 aligns across 8 bases. With V trimmed by 2 bases and J by 3 bases, 6 bases remained unmatched. CDR3 length: 16 amino acids. Germline loops: CDR1 MNHEY, CDR2 SVGAGI. The CDR3 DNA follows: TGTGCCAGCAGTTACACAGGACAGGGAGGTGGAAACACCATATATTTT. Protein sequence: CASSYTGQGGGNTIYF.

This rearrangement joins TRBV28 to TRBJ2-1; 8 positions match TRBD1. Germline loops: CDR1 MDHEN, CDR2 SYDVKM. CDR3 size: 14 residues. V trimming: 9 bases; J trimming: 0 bases; junction bases outside the gene matches: 4. CDR3 region: CASKTGGSYNEQFF. The CDR3 DNA reads as TGTGCCAGTAAAACAGGGGGCTCCTACAATGAGCAGTTCTTC.

This CDR3 reads CASSLQGAGEQFF. The CDR3, as DNA: TGTGCCAGCAGCTTACAGGGGGCAGGCGAGCAGTTCTTC. The chain recombines TRBV11-3 with TRBJ2-1, with TRBD1 matching over 8 bases. The V segment lost 2 bases and the J segment 10 bases; nucleotides outside the gene matches: 4. The germline V gene encodes CDR1 SGHNT and CDR2 YENEEA. The CDR3 consists of 13 residues.

The V gene is TRBV28, the J gene TRBJ2-3, with 10 bases matching TRBD1. V shed 4 bases, J shed 2 bases, and the junction held 9 bases outside the gene matches. Germline CDR1 reads MDHEN; CDR2 reads SYDVKM. This CDR3 region has 17 residues. CDR3 sequence (DNA): TGTGCCAGCAGTTCCTCGACAGGGGGCCTACTCACAGATACGCAGTATTTT. This encodes CASSSSTGGLLTDTQYF. The variable domain in full, completed from reference TRBV28 and TRBJ2-3, reads DVKVTQSSRYLVKRTGEKVFLECVQDMDHENMFWYRQDPGLGLRLIYFSYDVKMKEKGDIPEGYSVSREKKERFSLILESASTNQTSMYLCASSSSTGGLLTDTQYFGPGTRLTVL.

The chain carries TRBV4-1 and TRBJ2-2; 8 bases line up with TRBD2. CDR1 and CDR2 from the germline V gene are MGHRA and YSYEKL. The V segment lost 5 bases and the J segment 4 bases; nucleotides outside the gene matches: 12. CDR3 length: 17 amino acids. The CDR3 loop reads CASSATPGTRGTGELFF. DNA of the CDR3: TGCGCCAGCAGCGCCACCCCCGGGACTAGGGGCACCGGGGAGCTGTTTTTT.

This clone was seen only a few times. The chain recombines TRBV7-9 with TRBJ1-5, with D hard to call. Germline CDR1 reads SEHNR; CDR2 reads FQNEAQ (reference sequence). CDR3 length: 14 amino acids. V lost 6 bases, J lost 7 bases, and 16 bases lay in between. CDR3 sequence: CASRPITASQPQHF. The CDR3 nucleotides are TGTGCCAGCAGGCCTATCACAGCCTCACAGCCCCAGCATTTT. The full variable domain, completed using reference TRBV7-9 and TRBJ1-5, is DTGVSQNPRHKITKRGQNVTFRCDPISEHNRLYWYRQTLGQGPEFLTYFQNEAQLEKSRLLSDRFSAERPKGSFSTLEIQRTEQGDSAMYLCASRPITASQPQHFGDGTRLSIL.

The chain recombines TRBV9 with TRBJ1-4; possible D gene TRBD1, 5 bases. From germline, CDR1 is SGDLS and CDR2 YYNGEE. The CDR3 is 15 amino acids. Trimming cost V 0 bases and J 8 bases, with 14 bases left between them. The CDR3 is CASSVEGQGREKLFF. The CDR3 nucleotides are TGTGCCAGCAGCGTAGAGGGCCAGGGTAGAGAAAAACTGTTTTTT.

The CDR3 nucleotides are TGTGCCAGTAGCCCCGGGCCGGGCAGGGAAACAGATACGCAGTATTTT. The encoded protein is CASSPGPGRETDTQYF. The chain recombines TRBV19 with TRBJ2-3, with D tentatively TRBD1 (5 bases). Looked up from germline, CDR1 is LNHDA and CDR2 is SQIVND (reference sequence). The CDR3 runs 16 residues. Trimming took off 6 bases at V and 3 bases at J, with 19 bases between the two ends.

This clone was seen a handful of times. The genes are TRBV5-1 and TRBJ2-7; 8 bases map to TRBD1. The junction had 7 bases not matched to a gene; V was cut back by 5 bases and J by 3 bases. The CDR3 totals 14 residues. Germline-derived CDR1 and CDR2 are SGHRS and YFSETQ. The chain's CDR3 is CASRGTGTYYEQYF. CDR3 nucleotide sequence: TGCGCCAGCAGGGGGACAGGTACTTACTACGAGCAGTACTTC.

The chain's CDR3 is CASSLSTGRDGTGELFF. Here the CDR3 DNA reads TGTGCCAGCAGCCTAAGCACGGGGAGGGATGGTACCGGGGAGCTGTTTTTT. This chain connects TRBV7-2 to TRBJ2-2; 7 bases align to TRBD2. J was trimmed by 5 bases and V by 5 bases; bases with no gene match: 14. The germline gives CDR1 SGHTA, CDR2 FQGNSA. This CDR3 has 17 residues. Full variable domain (rest looked up from reference TRBV7-2 and TRBJ2-2): GAGVSQSPSNKVTEKGKDVELRCDPISGHTALYWYRQSLGQGLEFLIYFQGNSAPDKSGLPSDRFSAERTGGSVSTLTIQRTQQEDSAVYLCASSLSTGRDGTGELFFGEGSRLTVL.

The chain uses TRBV6-6 and TRBJ1-3; no clear D. Germline V gives CDR1 MNHNY, CDR2 SVGAGI (reference sequence). V was trimmed by 2 bases and J by 0 bases, leaving 11 bases between them. The CDR3 sequence is 16 residues long. In DNA, the CDR3 is TGTGCCAGCAGTTACGTACAGACGAACTCTGGAAACACCATATATTTT. It encodes CASSYVQTNSGNTIYF.

The chain has TRBV5-6 and TRBJ2-4; no clear D gene. The CDR3 runs to 16 residues. The V gene lost 0 bases and the J gene lost 0 bases, with 10 bases spanning the gap. The germline CDR1 and CDR2 sequences are SGHDT and YYEEEE. The CDR3 protein is CASSLDGRPAKNIQYF. The CDR3 DNA reads as TGTGCCAGCAGCTTGGATGGCAGGCCAGCCAAAAACATTCAGTACTTC. Drawing the rest from reference TRBV5-6 and TRBJ2-4, the complete variable domain is DAGVTQSPTHLIKTRGQQVTLRCSPKSGHDTVSWYQQALGQGPQFIFQYYEEEERQRGNFPDRFSGHQFPNYSSELNVNALLLGDSALYLCASSLDGRPAKNIQYFGAGTRLSVL.

The chain carries TRBV30 and TRBJ2-6; D is possibly TRBD2 (5 bases). Germline V CDR1 and CDR2: GTSNPN, SVGIG (reference sequence). The V end lost 1 base, the J end lost 4 bases, and 14 bases lay between the germline ends. This CDR3 comprises 16 residues. CDR3 sequence: CAWSAGLSLGANVLTF. DNA for the CDR3: TGTGCCTGGAGTGCAGGACTGTCCTTAGGGGCCAACGTCCTGACTTTC.

This sequence joins TRBV19 and TRBJ1-1; 8 bases are shared with TRBD1. V dropped 5 bases and J dropped 4; count of bases not matched to a gene: 9. CDR1 is LNHDA, CDR2 SQIVND, per germline (reference sequence). This CDR3 is built from 15 residues. In nucleotides, the CDR3 is TGTGCCAGTAGTTGGACAGGGACTTTAGGCACTGAAGCTTTCTTT. Protein sequence: CASSWTGTLGTEAFF.

The chain couples TRBV5-1 to TRBJ2-2; D gene ambiguous. This CDR3 spans 12 amino acids. Germline CDR1 and CDR2: SGHRS and YFSETQ. V lost 5 bases and J 4 bases, leaving 6 bases between the germline ends. In DNA, the CDR3 is TGCGCCAGCAGGCCGGGCACCGGGGAGCTGTTTTTT. Translation: CASRPGTGELFF.

The chain recombines TRBV6-5 with TRBJ2-7, with 11 bases identical to TRBD2. The CDR3 totals 14 residues. In germline, CDR1 is MNHEY, CDR2 SVGAGI. Trimming at V came to 8 bases and at J to 4 bases, leaving 7 bases not matched to a gene. The CDR3 here is CASRRTSGSYEQYF. The CDR3 nucleotides are TGTGCCAGCCGGAGAACTAGCGGGAGTTACGAGCAGTACTTC.

V is TRBV20-1 and J is TRBJ2-5, with D hard to call. Germline CDR1 is DFQATT and CDR2 is SNEGSKA (reference sequence). V lost 3 bases and J 4 bases, leaving 6 bases between the germline ends. The CDR3 extends over 11 amino acids. CDR3 nucleotide sequence: TGCAGTGCTAGCTTCGGAGAGACCCAGTACTTC. Protein product: CSASFGETQYF.

This clone occurred a few times. The rearrangement uses TRBV6-2 or TRBV6-3 and TRBJ1-5, with 7 bases identical to TRBD1. From germline, CDR1 is MNHEY and CDR2 SVGEGT. J lost 0 bases, V lost 5 bases, and 1 base had no gene match. This CDR3 region has 14 residues. The DNA of the CDR3 is TGTGCCAGCAGTCGGGACAGTAGCAATCAGCCCCAGCATTTT. Translated: CASSRDSSNQPQHF.

The rearrangement uses TRBV11-2 and TRBJ2-5, with D unresolved. The V end was cut by 4 bases, the J end by 5 bases, with 8 bases between. CDR3 size: 12 residues. Per germline, CDR1 SGHAT and CDR2 FQNNGV. CDR3 sequence (DNA): TGTGCCAGCAGCTCCTTTGGCGAGACCCAGTACTTC. Translating gives CASSSFGETQYF.

The chain employs TRBV11-2 and TRBJ2-3; D perhaps matches TRBD2 (5 bases). Germline V gene lookup returns CDR1 SGHAT and CDR2 FQNNGV. This CDR3 is built from 16 residues. V lost 1 base and J lost 0, with 11 bases in between. The CDR3 is CASSLARGTSTDTQYF. In nucleotides, the CDR3 is TGTGCCAGCAGCTTAGCTCGGGGAACTAGCACAGATACGCAGTATTTT.

This sequence joins TRBV7-2 and TRBJ2-5; maybe TRBD1 (6 bases). Trimming shortened V by 1 base and J by 5 bases, and 8 bases separated the two germline ends. Germline assignment: CDR1 SGHTA and CDR2 FQGNSA. The CDR3 consists of 13 residues. CDR3 DNA: TGTGCCAGCAGCTTAGACAGGGCCGAGACCCAGTACTTC. The encoded protein is CASSLDRAETQYF.

The J gene is TRBJ2-3, the V gene TRBV4-3; D possibly corresponds to TRBD2 (5 bases). Trimming removed 3 bases at V and 6 bases at J, with 10 bases between. The length of the CDR3 is 13 residues. The germline CDR1 and CDR2 sequences are LGHNA and YSLEER. Here the CDR3 reads CASSQGPGDTQYF. The CDR3 DNA is TGCGCCAGCAGCCAGGGCCCGGGGGATACGCAGTATTTT.

This rearrangement joins TRBV3-1 (or the pseudogene TRBV3-2) to TRBJ1-5; D is undetermined. V was clipped by 7 bases and J by 8 bases, with 18 bases between them. This CDR3 region has 14 residues. Germline V lookup: CDR1 LGHDT, CDR2 YNNKEL (reference sequence). CDR3 coding DNA: TGTGCCAGCACCCATCAGCGTATGGTAGAGCCCCAGCATTTT. It is translated as CASTHQRMVEPQHF.

The gene calls are TRBV6-5 and TRBJ1-1; D is ambiguous. CDR3 size: 13 residues. V was cut by 7 bases and J by 2 bases, with 11 bases left in between. Germline V gene lookup returns CDR1 MNHEY and CDR2 SVGAGI. CDR3 sequence reads: CASTDILNTEAFF. The CDR3 DNA reads as TGTGCCAGCACCGATATCCTAAACACTGAAGCTTTCTTT.

This clone occurred once. J is TRBJ2-5 and V is TRBV11-2; D may be TRBD2 (6 bases). This CDR3 has 15 amino acids. CDR1 is SGHAT, CDR2 FQNNGV, per germline. V lost 0 bases to trimming and J lost 4 bases, with 12 bases between them. CDR3 DNA sequence: TGTGCCAGCAGCTTAGATGGGGGGTTGTTAGAGACCCAGTACTTC. Residues: CASSLDGGLLETQYF. The full variable domain, rest sourced from reference TRBV11-2 and TRBJ2-5, is EAGVAQSPRYKIIEKRQSVAFWCNPISGHATLYWYQQILGQGPKLLIQFQNNGVVDDSQLPKDRFSAERLKGVDSTLKIQPAKLEDSAVYLCASSLDGGLLETQYFGPGTRLLVL.